This TCR beta chain was captured by sequencing in a study of cytomegalovirus exposure and HLA in healthy donors. Study conclusions and caveats: Later analysis identified around 15,000 TCR beta sequences associated with HLA alleles, using a false discovery rate threshold of 0.05.

A multiplex PCR was run with 60 Vbeta primers and 13 Jbeta primers. Produced via immunoSEQ multiplex PCR; TCRdb's table is partial and in-frame only. Here the sample table reports under 250,000 clones. With regard to this clone: The antigen remains unidentified.

Germline V gene data show CDR1 as SQVTM and CDR2 as ANQGSEA. Between the trimmed V and J ends, which lost 7 bases and 0 bases, there was a span of 19 bases. The CDR3 spans 15 residues. The receptor was derived from a girl aged 2-10 years in good health and CMV-seropositive. The sequenced sample was PBMCs. V usage is TRBV29-1 and J usage is TRBJ2-7; weak D call: TRBD1 (6 bases). The CDR3 loop is CSASGHPLSSYEQYF. The CDR3, as DNA: TGCAGCGCTTCGGGACACCCACTGAGCTCCTACGAGCAGTACTTC.